The present entry profiles one T cell receptor beta chain with its context. Antigen specificity is unknown. The sample is drawn from a study of blood T cells in healthy people across ages. Study findings and constraints: It was the long-lived donors that had more naive CD4+ cells and higher diversity than aged donors.

The length of the CDR3 is 15 residues. Germline V CDR1 and CDR2: SGHVS, FQNEAQ. V lost 6 bases and J lost 5; bases outside the gene matches: 12. It was with a sample-barcoded 5' primer and a J-beta primer mix that a second PCR of about 7 to 12 cycles was run. In TCRdb, the 5' RACE reads were re-called with MiXCR into one record per CDR3 protein. The table records 550,000 to 600,000 distinct CDR3 sequences, less than 60% of them present only once. This TCR came from an older man in good health. The sample was blood. The V gene is TRBV7-8, the J gene TRBJ2-5; the match to TRBD1 covers 7 bases. CDR3 sequence reads: CASRQRQGGGETQYF. In nucleotides, the CDR3 is TGTGCCAGCAGGCAAAGACAGGGCGGTGGGGAGACCCAGTACTTC.